These 19 T cell receptor beta chains share one sample of origin, sequenced in a study of T cell responses to AZD1222 COVID-19 vaccine. TCRdb's copy holds only in-frame clones and misses some; the assay was immunoSEQ multiplex PCR. The sample shows around 180,000 clones, 85% to 90% of them seen only once. The sequences come from peripheral blood, collected on day 0 of AZD1222 vaccination. These receptors all stem from an adult in good health.

The chain carries TRBV6-2 or TRBV6-3 and TRBJ1-5, with D hard to call. Germline loops: CDR1 MNHEY, CDR2 SVGEGT. The CDR3 length is 14 residues. V dropped 5 bases and J dropped 4 bases, with 12 bases sitting between them. For the CDR3, the DNA is TGTGCCAGCAGTCCGCCGGGCCGAAATCAGCCCCAGCATTTT. Protein product: CASSPPGRNQPQHF.

This clone has a single count. This chain connects TRBV15 to TRBJ2-7, with 14 bases identical to TRBD2. Germline CDR1 reads LNHNV; CDR2 reads YYDKDF (reference sequence). This CDR3 is 15 amino acids long. The trim removed 4 bases at V and 4 bases at J, leaving 3 bases unmatched. CDR3: CATSTGLAGAYEQYF. Here the CDR3 DNA reads TGTGCCACCAGCACGGGACTAGCGGGAGCTTACGAGCAGTACTTC.

A single count supports this clone. The genes are TRBV11-2 and TRBJ2-7, with 13 nucleotides matching TRBD2. Germline-derived CDR1 and CDR2 are SGHAT and FQNNGV. V lost 5 bases, J lost 4 bases, and 5 bases stayed unmatched. This CDR3 spans 15 amino acids. The CDR3, as DNA: TGTGCCAGCAGCCTACTAGCGGGAGGGGGATACGAGCAGTACTTC. It encodes CASSLLAGGGYEQYF.

The rearrangement links TRBV12-3 or TRBV12-4 to TRBJ1-2, with no clear D. V lost 3 bases and J 5 bases, leaving 10 bases between the germline ends. The CDR3 covers 13 residues. CDR3 nucleotide sequence: TGTGCCAGCAGTTTTGGCTCGGAGTATGGCTACACCTTC. It codes for CASSFGSEYGYTF.

The chain employs TRBV19 and TRBJ1-3; 7 bases are shared with TRBD1. The germline V gene has CDR1 LNHDA and CDR2 SQIVND (reference sequence). This CDR3 is 15 amino acids long. V gave up 6 bases and J gave up 0 bases; unmatched junction bases: 5. The CDR3 loop is CASSRQGNSGNTIYF. CDR3 DNA: TGTGCCAGTAGCAGACAGGGCAACTCTGGAAACACCATATATTTT.

As for this clone: Sequence at one end of the junction differs from germline and may be a read error. This rearrangement joins TRBV6-5 to TRBJ2-3; 7 bases agree with TRBD2. The CDR3 totals 11 residues. Per germline, CDR1 MNHEY and CDR2 SVGAGI. The CDR3 region has the DNA TGTGCCAGCAGTTACGGGGAGGGACGGCATTTT. Translating it yields CASSYGEGRHF.

The chain combines TRBV5-1 with TRBJ2-3; D gene ambiguous. Germline V CDR1 and CDR2: SGHRS, YFSETQ. Trimming stripped 1 base from V and 0 bases from J, with 9 bases between. This CDR3 is 15 amino acids long. CDR3 bases: TGCGCCAGCAGCTTGTTGACCTCTAGCACAGATACGCAGTATTTT. Protein product: CASSLLTSSTDTQYF.

This chain connects TRBV28 to TRBJ1-3, with D perhaps matching TRBD1 (6 bases). Germline V gene data show CDR1 as MDHEN and CDR2 as SYDVKM. Trimming left V 6 bases short and J 5 bases short, with 17 bases between. The CDR3 consists of 15 residues. CDR3 nucleotides: TGTGCCAGCAGACGGCATGGGGGGCTCAGAAACACCATATATTTT. This encodes CASRRHGGLRNTIYF.

This rearrangement joins TRBV18 to TRBJ2-7; the match to TRBD2 covers 7 bases. Trimming cost V 2 bases and J 4 bases; bases outside gene matches: 5. The CDR3 has 14 amino acids. The germline CDR1 and CDR2 sequences are KGHSH and LQKENI. CDR3 in DNA: TGTGCCAGCTCACCAACCGCTAGCGGATACGAGCAGTACTTC. Translated: CASSPTASGYEQYF.

V is TRBV7-8 and J is TRBJ1-1; no definite D call. Germline CDR1 SGHVS, CDR2 FQNEAQ. Trimming took 2 bases from V and 4 from J, leaving 17 bases between them. This CDR3 is 16 amino acids long. The CDR3 bases are TGTGCCAGCAGCTTATCTCCAGGAGGGCTGGGCACTGAAGCTTTCTTT. Translated: CASSLSPGGLGTEAFF.

V and J are TRBV7-2 and TRBJ1-1; D is uncertain. The CDR3 spans 13 residues. The V end was cut by 2 bases, the J end by 9 bases, with 13 bases between. Germline lookup yields CDR1 SGHTA and CDR2 FQGNSA. CDR3 sequence: CASSLTREGKAFF. In DNA, the CDR3 is TGTGCCAGCAGCTTAACTAGGGAAGGGAAAGCTTTCTTT.

V is TRBV7-2 and J is TRBJ1-6, with D tentatively TRBD1 (5 bases). This CDR3 comprises 14 residues. Trimming cost V 3 bases and J 7 bases, with 10 bases left between them. CDR1 and CDR2 (germline): SGHTA, FQGNSA. CDR3 coding DNA: TGTGCCAGCAGCTTGGGACCGCTAAATTCACCCCTCCACTTT. Its protein product is CASSLGPLNSPLHF. Based on the CDR3 plus reference TRBV7-2 and TRBJ1-6, the full variable domain is GAGVSQSPSNKVTEKGKDVELRCDPISGHTALYWYRQSLGQGLEFLIYFQGNSAPDKSGLPSDRFSAERTGGSVSTLTIQRTQQEDSAVYLCASSLGPLNSPLHFGNGTRLTVT.

V and J are TRBV4-1 and TRBJ1-2; weak D call: TRBD1 (5 bases). CDR3 length equals 15 residues. Germline assignment: CDR1 MGHRA and CDR2 YSYEKL. The V end lost 3 bases, the J end lost 6 bases, and 17 bases lay between the germline ends. The CDR3 bases are TGCGCCAGCAGCCACGGGACTCTACGAGGGGATGGCTACACCTTC. As protein: CASSHGTLRGDGYTF.

V is TRBV2 and J is TRBJ2-7; D remains unclear. Trimming cost V 0 bases and J 3 bases, with 15 bases left between them. The CDR3 has 16 amino acids. Germline CDR1 SNHLY, CDR2 FYNNEI. The CDR3 protein is CASSEASMATVYEQYF. The CDR3 coding sequence is TGTGCCAGCAGTGAAGCGTCGATGGCAACGGTCTACGAGCAGTACTTC. Supplemented by reference TRBV2 and TRBJ2-7, the full variable domain reads EPEVTQTPSHQVTQMGQEVILRCVPISNHLYFYWYRQILGQKVEFLVSFYNNEISEKSEIFDDQFSVERPDGSNFTLKIRSTKLEDSAMYFCASSEASMATVYEQYFGPGTRLTVT.

Only a few counts were recorded for this clone. The chain is built from TRBV14 and TRBJ2-7, with 12 positions matching TRBD1. In germline, CDR1 is SGHDN, CDR2 FVKESK. The trim removed 5 bases at V and 4 bases at J, leaving 9 bases unmatched. The CDR3 extends over 16 amino acids. In nucleotides, the CDR3 is TGTGCCAGCAGCTCATATCCGGGACAGGGGGCTTACGAGCAGTACTTC. Its translation: CASSSYPGQGAYEQYF.

V gene TRBV10-3 combines with J gene TRBJ1-2, with D perhaps matching TRBD1 (5 bases). V was clipped by 2 bases and J by 7 bases, with 11 bases between them. Germline assignment: CDR1 ENHRY and CDR2 SYGVKD. This CDR3 comprises 13 residues. The CDR3 region is CAISEVGVAGYTF. CDR3 DNA: TGTGCCATCAGTGAGGTGGGGGTGGCTGGCTACACCTTC.

The chain combines TRBV9 with TRBJ1-1; D may be TRBD1 (5 bases). V lost 4 bases to trimming and J lost 4 bases, with 14 bases between them. Germline V lookup: CDR1 SGDLS, CDR2 YYNGEE. The CDR3 runs to 14 residues. CDR3 loop: CASSPRAGGTEAFF. CDR3 DNA: TGTGCCAGCAGCCCCCGGGCTGGGGGCACTGAAGCTTTCTTT.

This rearrangement joins TRBV28 to TRBJ2-1; 12 positions agree with TRBD2. Germline V gene lookup returns CDR1 MDHEN and CDR2 SYDVKM. The CDR3 totals 14 residues. V lost 5 bases, J lost 4 bases, and 0 bases stayed unmatched. The chain's CDR3 is CASSGLAGYNEQFF. As DNA, the CDR3 is TGTGCCAGCAGTGGACTAGCGGGGTACAATGAGCAGTTCTTC.

The chain combines TRBV2 with TRBJ2-5; 11 positions agree with TRBD1. V dropped 5 bases and J dropped 5; count of bases not matched to a gene: 1. There are 13 residues in the CDR3. Germline V gene data show CDR1 as SNHLY and CDR2 as FYNNEI. CDR3: CASSRDRGETQYF. Here the CDR3 DNA reads TGTGCCAGCAGTCGGGACAGGGGGGAGACCCAGTACTTC.